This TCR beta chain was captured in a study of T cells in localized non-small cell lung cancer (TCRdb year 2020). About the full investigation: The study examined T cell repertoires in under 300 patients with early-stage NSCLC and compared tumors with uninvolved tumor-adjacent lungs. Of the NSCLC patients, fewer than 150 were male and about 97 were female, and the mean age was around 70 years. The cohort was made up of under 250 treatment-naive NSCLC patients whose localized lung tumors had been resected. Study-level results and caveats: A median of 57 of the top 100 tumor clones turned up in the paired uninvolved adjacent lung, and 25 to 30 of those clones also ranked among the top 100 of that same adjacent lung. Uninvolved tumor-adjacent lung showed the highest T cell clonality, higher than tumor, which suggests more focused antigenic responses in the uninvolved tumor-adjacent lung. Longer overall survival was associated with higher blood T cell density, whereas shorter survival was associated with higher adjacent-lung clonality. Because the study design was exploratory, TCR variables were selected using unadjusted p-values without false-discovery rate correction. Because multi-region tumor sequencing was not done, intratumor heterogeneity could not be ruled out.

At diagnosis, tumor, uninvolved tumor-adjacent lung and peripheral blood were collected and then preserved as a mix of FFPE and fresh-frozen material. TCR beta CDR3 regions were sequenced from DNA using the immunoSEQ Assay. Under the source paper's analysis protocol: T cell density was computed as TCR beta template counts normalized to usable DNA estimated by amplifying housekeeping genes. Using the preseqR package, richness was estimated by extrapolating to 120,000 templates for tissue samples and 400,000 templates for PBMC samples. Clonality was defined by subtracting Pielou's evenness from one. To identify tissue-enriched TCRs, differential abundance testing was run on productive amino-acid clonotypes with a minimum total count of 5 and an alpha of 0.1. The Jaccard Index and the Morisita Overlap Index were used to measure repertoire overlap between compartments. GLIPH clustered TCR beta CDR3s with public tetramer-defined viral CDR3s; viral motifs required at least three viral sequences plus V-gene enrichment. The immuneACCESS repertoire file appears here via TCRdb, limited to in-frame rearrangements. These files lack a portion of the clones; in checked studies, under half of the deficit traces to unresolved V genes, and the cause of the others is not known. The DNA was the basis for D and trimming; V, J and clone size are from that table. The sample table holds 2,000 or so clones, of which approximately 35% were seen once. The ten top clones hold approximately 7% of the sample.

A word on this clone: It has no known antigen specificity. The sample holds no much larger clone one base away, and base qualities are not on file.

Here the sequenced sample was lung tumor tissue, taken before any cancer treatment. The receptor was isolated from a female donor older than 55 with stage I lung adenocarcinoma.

CDR3 loop: CASSAGQGYGYTF. The sequenced DNA: TGTGCCAGCAGCGCTGGACAGGGCTATGGCTACACCTTC. The chain was built from TRBV6-8 and TRBJ1-2; 8 central bases correspond to TRBD1. Looking up the germline V gene yields CDR1 MNHGY and CDR2 SAAAGT. V is trimmed back by 6 bases and J by 4 bases, and the junction contains 4 bases that no gene match accounts for. The CDR3 starts with the cysteine, ends with the phenylalanine, and has 13 residues. Just the 39-base CDR3 DNA is kept, in frame starting at base 1.